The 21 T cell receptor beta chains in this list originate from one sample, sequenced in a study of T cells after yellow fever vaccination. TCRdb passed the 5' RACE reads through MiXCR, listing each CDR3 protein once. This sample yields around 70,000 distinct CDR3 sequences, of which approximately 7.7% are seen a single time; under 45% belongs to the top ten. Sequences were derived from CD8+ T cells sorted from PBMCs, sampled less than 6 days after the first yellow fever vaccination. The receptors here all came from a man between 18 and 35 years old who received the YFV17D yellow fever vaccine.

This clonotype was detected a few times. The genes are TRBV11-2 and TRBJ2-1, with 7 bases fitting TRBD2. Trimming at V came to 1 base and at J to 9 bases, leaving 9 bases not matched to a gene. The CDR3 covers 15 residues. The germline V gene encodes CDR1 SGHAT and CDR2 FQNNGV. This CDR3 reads CASSLGGGFIPEQFF. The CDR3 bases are TGTGCCAGCAGCTTAGGGGGGGGATTCATCCCTGAGCAGTTCTTC.

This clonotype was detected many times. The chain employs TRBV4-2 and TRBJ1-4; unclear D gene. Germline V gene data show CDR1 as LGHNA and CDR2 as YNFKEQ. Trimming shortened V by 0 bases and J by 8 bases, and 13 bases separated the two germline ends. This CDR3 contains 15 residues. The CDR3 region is CASSQDPTSLEKLFF. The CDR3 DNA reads TGTGCCAGCAGCCAAGATCCGACCTCTCTCGAAAAACTGTTTTTT.

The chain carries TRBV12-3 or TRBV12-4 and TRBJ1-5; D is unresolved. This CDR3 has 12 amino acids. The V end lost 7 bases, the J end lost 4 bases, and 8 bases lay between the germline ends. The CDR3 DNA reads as TGTGCCAGCACCCGAGTAAATCAGCCCCAGCATTTT. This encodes CASTRVNQPQHF.

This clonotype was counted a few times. CDR3 sequence reads: CSGILGYEQYF. Written as DNA, the CDR3 is TGCAGCGGAATCCTTGGCTACGAGCAGTACTTC. This rearrangement joins TRBV29-1 to TRBJ2-7; no clear D gene. This CDR3 is built from 11 residues. Per the germline V gene, CDR1 is SQVTM and CDR2 is ANQGSEA. With 7 bases removed from V and 3 bases from J, the gap between germline ends came to 10 bases.

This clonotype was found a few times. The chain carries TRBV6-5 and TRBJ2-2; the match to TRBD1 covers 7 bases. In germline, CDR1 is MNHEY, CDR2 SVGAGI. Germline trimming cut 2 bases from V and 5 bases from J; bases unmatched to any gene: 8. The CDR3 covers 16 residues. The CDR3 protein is CASSYPRQGETGELFF. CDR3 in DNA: TGTGCCAGCAGTTACCCTAGACAGGGCGAGACCGGGGAGCTGTTTTTT.

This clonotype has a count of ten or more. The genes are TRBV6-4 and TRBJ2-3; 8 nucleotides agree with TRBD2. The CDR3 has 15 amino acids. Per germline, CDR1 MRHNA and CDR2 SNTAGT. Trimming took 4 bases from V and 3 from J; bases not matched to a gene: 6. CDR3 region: CASSAVAGRTDTQYF. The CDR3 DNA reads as TGTGCCAGCAGTGCTGTAGCGGGGAGGACAGATACGCAGTATTTT.

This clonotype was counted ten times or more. Written as DNA, the CDR3 is TGTGCCAGCAGCCCAAAGACAGGATATAATTCACCCCTCCACTTT. This gives the protein CASSPKTGYNSPLHF. V gene TRBV7-9 combines with J gene TRBJ1-6; maybe TRBD1 (6 bases). This CDR3 is 15 amino acids long. The germline V and J ends were trimmed by 5 bases and 4 bases, with 12 bases remaining between them. Germline lookup yields CDR1 SEHNR and CDR2 FQNEAQ (reference sequence).

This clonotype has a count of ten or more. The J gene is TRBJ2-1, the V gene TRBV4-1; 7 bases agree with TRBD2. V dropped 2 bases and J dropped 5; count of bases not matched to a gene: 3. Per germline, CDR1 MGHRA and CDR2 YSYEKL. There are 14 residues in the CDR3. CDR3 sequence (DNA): TGCGCCAGCAGCCAAATGGGGGGGAACAATGAGCAGTTCTTC. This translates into CASSQMGGNNEQFF.

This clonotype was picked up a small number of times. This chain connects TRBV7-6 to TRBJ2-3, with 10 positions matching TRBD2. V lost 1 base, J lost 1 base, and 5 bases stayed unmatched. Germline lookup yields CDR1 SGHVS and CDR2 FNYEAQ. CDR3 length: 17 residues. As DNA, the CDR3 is TGTGCCAGCAGCTTAGAGGCTAGCGGGGGCCGCACAGATACGCAGTATTTT. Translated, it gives CASSLEASGGRTDTQYF.

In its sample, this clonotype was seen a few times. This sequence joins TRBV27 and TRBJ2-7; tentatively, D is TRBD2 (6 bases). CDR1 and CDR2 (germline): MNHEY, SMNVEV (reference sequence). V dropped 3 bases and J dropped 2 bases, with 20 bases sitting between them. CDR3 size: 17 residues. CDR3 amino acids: CASSFRGFPGDTYEQYF. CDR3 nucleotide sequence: TGTGCCAGCAGTTTTCGGGGATTCCCGGGGGATACCTACGAGCAGTACTTC.

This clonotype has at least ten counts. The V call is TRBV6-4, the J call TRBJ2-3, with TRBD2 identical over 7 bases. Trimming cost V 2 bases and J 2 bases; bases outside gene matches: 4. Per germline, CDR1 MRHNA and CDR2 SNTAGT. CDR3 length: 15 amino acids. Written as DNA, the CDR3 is TGTGCCAGCAGTGACGGGGGGGGGACCACAGATACGCAGTATTTT. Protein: CASSDGGGTTDTQYF.

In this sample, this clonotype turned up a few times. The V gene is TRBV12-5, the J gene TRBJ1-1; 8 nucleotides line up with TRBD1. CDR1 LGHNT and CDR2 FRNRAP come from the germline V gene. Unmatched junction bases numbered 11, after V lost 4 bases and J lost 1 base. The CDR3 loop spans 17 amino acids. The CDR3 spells CASGWIGQGLSNTEAFF. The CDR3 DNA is TGTGCTAGTGGTTGGATCGGACAGGGCCTTTCGAACACTGAAGCTTTCTTT.

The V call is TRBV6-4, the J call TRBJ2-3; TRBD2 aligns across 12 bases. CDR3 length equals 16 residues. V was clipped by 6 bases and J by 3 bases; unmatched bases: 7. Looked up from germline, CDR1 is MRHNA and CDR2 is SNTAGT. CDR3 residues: CASSETSGGSTDTQYF. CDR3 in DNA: TGTGCCAGCAGCGAAACTAGCGGGGGGTCTACAGATACGCAGTATTTT.

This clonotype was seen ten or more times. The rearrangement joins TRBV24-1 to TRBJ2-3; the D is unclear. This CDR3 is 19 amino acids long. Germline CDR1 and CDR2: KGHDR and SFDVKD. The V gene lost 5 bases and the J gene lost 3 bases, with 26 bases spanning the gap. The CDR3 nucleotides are TGTGCCACCAGTGTCCATTCCGGTCGCGGTAAGGTGAGAACAGATACGCAGTATTTT. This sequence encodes CATSVHSGRGKVRTDTQYF.

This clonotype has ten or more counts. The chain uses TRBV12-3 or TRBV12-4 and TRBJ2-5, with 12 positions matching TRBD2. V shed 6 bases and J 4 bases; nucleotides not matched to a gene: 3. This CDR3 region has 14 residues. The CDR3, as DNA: TGTGCCAGCAGCCTAGCGGGGGGGTCAGAGACCCAGTACTTC. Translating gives CASSLAGGSETQYF.

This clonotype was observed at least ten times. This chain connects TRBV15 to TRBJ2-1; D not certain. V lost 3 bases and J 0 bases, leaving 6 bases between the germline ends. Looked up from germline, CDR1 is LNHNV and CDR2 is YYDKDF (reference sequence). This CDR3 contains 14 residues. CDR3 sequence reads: CATSSQSSYNEQFF. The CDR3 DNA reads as TGTGCCACCAGCAGTCAGAGCTCCTACAATGAGCAGTTCTTC.

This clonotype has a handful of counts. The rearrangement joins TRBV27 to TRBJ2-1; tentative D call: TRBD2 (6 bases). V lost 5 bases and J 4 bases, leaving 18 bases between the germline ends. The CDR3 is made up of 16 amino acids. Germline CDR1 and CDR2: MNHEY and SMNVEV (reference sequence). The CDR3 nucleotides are TGTGCCAGCAGTCTCTCCAAGGCGGGGAGTTACAATGAGCAGTTCTTC. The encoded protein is CASSLSKAGSYNEQFF.

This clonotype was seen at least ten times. CDR3 DNA: TGTGCCTGGAGTCCGGGGACAGGGGGTTCGGATGAGCAGTTCTTC. As protein: CAWSPGTGGSDEQFF. The rearrangement links TRBV30 to TRBJ2-1, with TRBD1 identical over 11 bases. The CDR3 is 15 amino acids. V shed 2 bases, J shed 8 bases, and the junction held 8 bases outside the gene matches. Germline values: CDR1 GTSNPN, CDR2 SVGIG (reference sequence).

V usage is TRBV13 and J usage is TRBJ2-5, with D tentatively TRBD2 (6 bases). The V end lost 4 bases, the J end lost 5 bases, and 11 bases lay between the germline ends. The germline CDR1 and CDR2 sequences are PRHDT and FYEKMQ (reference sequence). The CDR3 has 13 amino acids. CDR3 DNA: TGTGCCAGCAGCTCCTGGGACTCTGAGACCCAGTACTTC. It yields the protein CASSSWDSETQYF. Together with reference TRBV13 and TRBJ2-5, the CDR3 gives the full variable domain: AAGVIQSPRHLIKEKRETATLKCYPIPRHDTVYWYQQGPGQDPQFLISFYEKMQSDKGSIPDRFSAQQFSDYHSELNMSSLELGDSALYFCASSSWDSETQYFGPGTRLLVL.

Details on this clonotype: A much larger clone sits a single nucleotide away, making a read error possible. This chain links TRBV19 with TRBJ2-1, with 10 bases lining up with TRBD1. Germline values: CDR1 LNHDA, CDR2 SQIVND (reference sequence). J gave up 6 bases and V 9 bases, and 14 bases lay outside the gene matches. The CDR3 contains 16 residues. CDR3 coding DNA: TGTGCCAGAAACCCGGGGGGGACAGGGGTCCCCAATGAGCAGTTCTTC. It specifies CARNPGGTGVPNEQFF.

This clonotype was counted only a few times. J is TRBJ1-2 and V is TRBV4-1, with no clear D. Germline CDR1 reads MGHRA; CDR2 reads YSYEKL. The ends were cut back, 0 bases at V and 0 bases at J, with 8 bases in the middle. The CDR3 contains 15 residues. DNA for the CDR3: TGCGCCAGCAGCCAAGATCCAGGAGCTAACTATGGCTACACCTTC. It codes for CASSQDPGANYGYTF.